This is a list of T cell receptor beta chains from one sample in a study of cytomegalovirus exposure and HLA in healthy donors. Clones were sequenced by immunoSEQ multiplex PCR, and TCRdb holds only the in-frame ones, with some missing. The table includes about 120,000 clones, under 90% detected once. Sequencing was performed on PBMCs. These receptors were taken from a woman in her twenties or thirties in good health and CMV-seronegative. CDR3s include the opening cysteine and the closing phenylalanine or tryptophan. A D gene is named only where the DNA matches it firmly. Not all rows give a size; the values are once, few, many and, for expanded clones, a class.

v_call	clone_size	j_call	d_call	cdr3_aa	cdr3_nt
TRBV27	.	TRBJ1-6	TRBD1	CASSSDRGRNSPLHF	TGTGCCAGCAGTTCGGACAGGGGAAGGAATTCACCCCTCCACTTT
TRBV5-8	.	TRBJ2-7	.	CASSFGGTYEQYF	TGTGCCAGCAGCTTTGGGGGCACCTACGAGCAGTACTTC
TRBV11-3	few	TRBJ2-2	.	CASSLEGSNTGELFF	TGTGCCAGCAGCTTAGAGGGCTCGAACACCGGGGAGCTGTTTTTT
TRBV6-5	.	TRBJ1-1	.	CASSRPGENTEAFF	TGTGCCAGCAGCCGGCCCGGGGAGAACACTGAAGCTTTCTTT
TRBV6-1	.	TRBJ2-5	TRBD2	CASSEGLAGYETQYF	TGTGCCAGCAGTGAAGGTCTAGCGGGGTATGAGACCCAGTACTTC
TRBV7-9	.	TRBJ2-3	TRBD1	CASGTGTTDTQYF	TGTGCCTCCGGGACAGGGACAACAGATACGCAGTATTTT
TRBV11-2	once	TRBJ1-2	.	CASSPPGRSVNYGYTF	TGTGCCAGCAGCCCCCCGGGGAGGTCGGTTAATTATGGCTACACCTTC
TRBV14	few	TRBJ2-2	.	CASSLRAGATGELFF	TGTGCCAGCAGCCTTAGGGCGGGGGCCACCGGGGAGCTGTTTTTT
TRBV9	.	TRBJ2-3	.	CASSAEGGASTDTQYF	TGTGCCAGCAGCGCCGAAGGCGGTGCTAGCACAGATACGCAGTATTTT
TRBV18	once	TRBJ1-2	.	CASSDRDPGGSGYTF	TGTGCCAGCTCAGACCGGGACCCGGGGGGAAGTGGCTACACCTTC
TRBV5-1	.	TRBJ2-3	TRBD2	CASSFGTSGSGTDTQYF	TGCGCCAGCAGCTTCGGGACTAGCGGGAGTGGGACAGATACGCAGTATTTT
TRBV5-1	once	TRBJ1-4	TRBD1	CASSWGDSNEKLFF	TGCGCCAGCAGCTGGGGGGACAGTAATGAAAAACTGTTTTTT
TRBV7-9	.	TRBJ2-1	TRBD2	CASSSSGGATSEQFF	TGTGCCAGCAGCAGTAGCGGGGGGGCCACTAGTGAGCAGTTCTTC
TRBV9	.	TRBJ2-1	TRBD2	CASSERLAPNNEQFF	TGTGCCAGCAGCGAGAGACTAGCACCGAACAATGAGCAGTTCTTC
TRBV5-6	.	TRBJ2-7	TRBD1	CASSHTGVEEQYF	TGTGCCAGCAGCCACACAGGGGTGGAAGAGCAGTACTTC
TRBV5-1	.	TRBJ2-2	TRBD2	CASTLSGGATGELFF	TGCGCCAGCACCCTTAGCGGGGGGGCCACCGGGGAGCTGTTTTTT
TRBV10-3	.	TRBJ1-1	.	CAISSGVVDTEAFF	TGTGCCATCAGCTCGGGGGTAGTGGACACTGAAGCTTTCTTT
TRBV7-2	.	TRBJ2-5	TRBD2	CASSLTSGGVNSQETQYF	TGTGCCAGCAGCCTAACTAGCGGGGGGGTCAACTCTCAAGAGACCCAGTACTTC
TRBV5-1	.	TRBJ2-6	.	CASSFRVGANVLTF	TGCGCCAGCAGCTTCAGGGTTGGGGCCAACGTCCTGACTTTC
TRBV4-2	.	TRBJ2-1	TRBD2	CASSYLGASGGNEQFF	TGTGCCAGCAGTTATCTAGGGGCTAGCGGTGGGAATGAGCAGTTCTTC
TRBV7-9	.	TRBJ2-6	.	CASSLARAGSGANVLTF	TGTGCCAGCAGCTTAGCCCGCGCGGGCTCTGGGGCCAACGTCCTGACTTTC
TRBV5-1	.	TRBJ1-3	.	CASSRGDFVSGNTIYF	TGCGCCAGCAGCCGCGGGGACTTCGTCTCTGGAAACACCATATATTTT
TRBV23-1	.	TRBJ1-2	TRBD1	CASSQGQGDYGYTF	TGCGCCAGCAGTCAAGGACAGGGGGACTATGGCTACACCTTC
TRBV7-2	once	TRBJ2-7	.	CASSPRVAPWNEQYF	TGTGCCAGCAGCCCTCGGGTTGCCCCGTGGAACGAGCAGTACTTC
TRBV10-1	.	TRBJ1-5	.	CASSESPQGNSNQPQHF	TGCGCCAGCAGTGAGTCCCCACAGGGAAATAGCAATCAGCCCCAGCATTTT
TRBV5-1	.	TRBJ2-7	TRBD1	CASSLGTGDEQYF	TGCGCCAGCAGCTTGGGGACAGGAGACGAGCAGTACTTC
TRBV6-5	once	TRBJ1-2	TRBD1	CASSTDRGGYTF	TGTGCCAGCAGTACGGACAGGGGCGGCTACACCTTC
TRBV4-1	.	TRBJ2-7	.	CASSLYIQGGEQYF	TGCGCCAGCAGTCTGTATATACAGGGCGGCGAGCAGTACTTC
TRBV6-5	.	TRBJ2-1	TRBD1	CASSRDRGTYNEQFF	TGTGCCAGCAGTCGGGACAGGGGAACCTACAATGAGCAGTTCTTC
TRBV7-2	.	TRBJ1-2	TRBD1	CASSSEQGRYGYTF	TGTGCCAGCAGCTCCGAACAGGGGCGCTATGGCTACACCTTC
TRBV27	once	TRBJ2-2	TRBD2	CASSTRTSGSNTGELFF	TGTGCCAGCAGCACCCGGACTAGCGGCTCGAACACCGGGGAGCTGTTTTTT
TRBV30	.	TRBJ1-1	.	CAWSVGGEAFF	TGTGCCTGGAGTGTTGGCGGTGAGGCTTTCTTT
TRBV7-9	.	TRBJ1-4	.	CASSLGGKANEKLFF	TGTGCCAGCAGCTTAGGAGGGAAAGCTAATGAAAAACTGTTTTTT
TRBV13	.	TRBJ2-2	.	CASSPRGRGTPVNTGELFF	TGTGCCAGCAGCCCCCGTGGGAGGGGGACACCAGTGAACACCGGGGAGCTGTTTTTT
TRBV5-1	.	TRBJ2-1	TRBD1	CASSLIGQGVDEQFF	TGCGCCAGCAGCTTAATTGGACAGGGTGTCGATGAGCAGTTCTTC
TRBV4-2	.	TRBJ1-2	.	CASSQGPGGYGYTF	TGTGCCAGCAGTCAAGGGCCCGGGGGCTATGGCTACACCTTC
TRBV19	.	TRBJ2-1	TRBD2	CASSPGGVWDNEQFF	TGTGCCAGTAGCCCTGGGGGGGTCTGGGACAATGAGCAGTTCTTC
TRBV6-5	.	TRBJ1-2	TRBD1	CASSYRVQGAGGYTF	TGTGCCAGCAGTTACCGAGTTCAGGGGGCAGGCGGCTACACCTTC
TRBV11-2	.	TRBJ1-3	.	CASSLDGVPGNTIYF	TGTGCCAGCAGCTTGGACGGGGTCCCTGGAAACACCATATATTTT
TRBV19	.	TRBJ2-3	.	CASSRTRADTQYF	TGTGCCAGTAGTAGGACACGGGCCGATACGCAGTATTTT
TRBV10-3	.	TRBJ1-6	.	CAISDSGSYNSPLHF	TGTGCCATCAGTGACAGTGGCTCCTATAATTCACCCCTCCACTTT
TRBV11-3	.	TRBJ2-1	TRBD2	CASSSTRGVSTRGEQFF	TGTGCCAGCAGCTCTACTCGGGGGGTCTCTACCCGGGGTGAGCAGTTCTTC
TRBV5-6	.	TRBJ1-1	TRBD1	CASSGLQGMNTEAFF	TGTGCCAGCAGCGGATTACAGGGGATGAACACTGAAGCTTTCTTT
TRBV5-6	.	TRBJ2-7	TRBD2	CASSLGGGPGEQYF	TGTGCCAGCAGCTTGGGCGGGGGGCCAGGGGAGCAGTACTTC
TRBV6-6	.	TRBJ1-1	.	CASTTGGHGGTEAFF	TGTGCCAGCACCACGGGGGGCCATGGGGGCACTGAAGCTTTCTTT
TRBV6-4	.	TRBJ1-4	.	CASSDGTEGEKLFF	TGTGCCAGCAGTGACGGGACGGAGGGGGAAAAACTGTTTTTT
TRBV7-9	.	TRBJ1-2	.	CASSLGGGGALEGYTF	TGTGCCAGCAGCTTAGGAGGGGGAGGGGCCCTGGAGGGCTACACCTTC